One and the same sample provided the 2 T cell receptor beta chains below, sequenced in a study of blood T cell repertoires in COVID-19. Data came from immunoSEQ multiplex PCR; TCRdb stores just in-frame clones and leaves some out. The sample has hundreds of thousands of clones, about 84% seen once. The specimen was peripheral blood. Every receptor here comes from a woman of 80 years or more with COVID-19, enrolled during active disease.

The rearrangement links TRBV10-3 to TRBJ2-5; 9 bases line up with TRBD1. V lost 6 bases, J lost 4 bases, and 6 bases stayed unmatched. This CDR3 has 14 residues. Germline-derived CDR1 and CDR2 are ENHRY and SYGVKD. The CDR3 DNA reads as TGTGCCATCAGCTCAACAGGGGGCGGAGAGACCCAGTACTTC. Translated: CAISSTGGGETQYF.

The chain combines TRBV7-2 with TRBJ1-5; TRBD1 matches 8 bases. Germline CDR1 is SGHTA and CDR2 is FQGNSA. The CDR3 covers 15 residues. V lost 4 bases, J lost 2 bases, and 4 bases stayed unmatched. The chain's CDR3 is CASSSMTGGNQPQHF. In nucleotides, the CDR3 is TGTGCCAGCAGCTCCATGACAGGGGGCAATCAGCCCCAGCATTTT.